This T cell receptor beta chain was identified during a study of blood T cell repertoires in COVID-19. Whole-study context: The samples span acute and convalescent COVID-19 from the United States, Italy and Spain. T cells, B-cell-depleted T cells, or PBMCs supplied cDNA or gDNA.

Measured with immunoSEQ multiplex PCR; TCRdb has only the in-frame clones, and not every one. The table lists 90,000 to 120,000 clones, 90% to 95% of them singletons, with 6% in the top ten. This CDR3 comprises 16 residues. Germline V CDR1 and CDR2: SGHDN, FVKESK. Unmatched junction bases numbered 9, after V lost 5 bases and J lost 4 bases. This sequence originates from a human donor in a cohort sampled during active COVID-19. The V and J genes are TRBV14 and TRBJ2-3, with TRBD2 identical over 10 bases. Sample: peripheral blood. CDR3 nucleotides: TGTGCCAGCAGCAGAACCCTAGCGGGAGAATCAGATACGCAGTATTTT. Its protein product is CASSRTLAGESDTQYF. Complete variable domain (other parts from reference TRBV14 and TRBJ2-3): EAGVTQFPSHSVIEKGQTVTLRCDPISGHDNLYWYRRVMGKEIKFLLHFVKESKQDESGMPNNRFLAERTGGTYSTLKVQPAELEDSGVYFCASSRTLAGESDTQYFGPGTRLTVL.